Sequencing of this T cell receptor beta chain was carried out in a study of cytomegalovirus exposure and HLA in healthy donors. The repertoire was sequenced with immunoSEQ multiplex PCR; TCRdb's copy has only in-frame clones and lacks some. The data show more than 120,000 clones, with about 91% seen just once and 4.5% to 5.5% held by the top ten. With 6 bases clipped from V and 4 bases from J, the junction kept 8 bases outside the gene matches. This CDR3 is 15 amino acids long. Germline CDR1 and CDR2: MNHEY and SMNVEV (reference sequence). Details on this clone: What it recognizes is unknown.

Study-wide results and limits: CMV antigen specificity of three CMV-associated chains was confirmed in vitro. The tendency of first-cohort TCR clusters to co-occur in the approximately 120 validation repertoires was identified by a subsequent analysis. The investigators catalogued 150 to 200 TCR beta chains as cytomegalovirus-associated.

Sequencing was done on a sample of PBMCs. The rearrangement joins TRBV27 to TRBJ2-1; 8 bases are shared with TRBD2. This receptor was taken from a young man in good health and CMV-seropositive. CDR3 sequence: CASSLASGSYNEQFF. CDR3 in DNA: TGTGCCAGCAGCCTAGCTAGCGGGTCATACAATGAGCAGTTCTTC.